Listed here is a single T cell receptor (beta chain). Its antigen remains unknown. TCRalpha and TCRbeta libraries used 5'RACE with constant-segment primers and UMIs. TCRdb used MiXCR to reprocess the 5' RACE reads, holding one entry per CDR3 protein. The sample holds 180,000 or so distinct CDR3 sequences, more than 9% seen once. The source of the sample is a study of T-cell memory formation after mild COVID-19. The wider study: The two donors had largely donor-specific TCR clusters.

Study-level findings and limits: Memory from before infection featured some responding clones, which suggests cross-reactive memory joined. Later expanders leaned CD4+, whereas clones that contracted between day 15 and 85 were balanced CD4/CD8.

Germline lookup yields CDR1 SGHRS and CDR2 YFSETQ. Trimming pared 5 bases from V and 4 bases from J, leaving 11 bases between. There are 13 residues in the CDR3. The chain couples TRBV5-1 to TRBJ2-3; unclear D gene. The sample taken for sequencing was PBMCs or a T cell subset sorted from them (not recorded which). The clonotype originates from a man in his late teens or twenties who had mild COVID-19 (a few samples of this study predate the infection). Cell type and time point are not known. Here the CDR3 reads CASSSLAPDTQYF. CDR3 bases: TGCGCCAGCAGTTCCCTCGCACCAGATACGCAGTATTTT.